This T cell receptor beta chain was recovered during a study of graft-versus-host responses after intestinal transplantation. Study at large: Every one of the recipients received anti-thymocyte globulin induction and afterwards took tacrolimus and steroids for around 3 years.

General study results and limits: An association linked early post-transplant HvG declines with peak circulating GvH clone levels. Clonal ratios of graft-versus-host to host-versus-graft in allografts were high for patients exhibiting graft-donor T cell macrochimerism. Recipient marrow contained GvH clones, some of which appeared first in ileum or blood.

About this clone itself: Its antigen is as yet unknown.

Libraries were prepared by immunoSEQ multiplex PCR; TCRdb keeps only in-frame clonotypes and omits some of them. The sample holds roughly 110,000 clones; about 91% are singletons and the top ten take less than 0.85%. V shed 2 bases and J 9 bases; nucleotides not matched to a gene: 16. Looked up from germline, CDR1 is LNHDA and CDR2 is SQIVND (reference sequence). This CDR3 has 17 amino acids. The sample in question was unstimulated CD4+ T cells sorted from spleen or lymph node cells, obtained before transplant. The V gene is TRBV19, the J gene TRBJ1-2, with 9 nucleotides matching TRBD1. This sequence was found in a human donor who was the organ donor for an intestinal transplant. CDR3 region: CASSIWGQGTTLFSYTF. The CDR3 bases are TGTGCCAGTAGTATATGGGGACAGGGAACAACCCTATTCAGCTACACCTTC.